Listed here are 27 T cell receptor beta chains from one sample, sequenced in a study of shared clonotypes between healthy human individuals. Assay: immunoSEQ multiplex PCR; the TCRdb copy retains only in-frame clones and omits some. The sample lists 450,000 or so clones, about 74% occurring once. Sequencing used PBMCs. The receptors shown here come from a woman in her thirties or forties in good health. Some clones in this sample may be carry-over from other donors' samples.

This clone was found once. The chain uses TRBV19 and TRBJ1-2; 8 nucleotides line up with TRBD1. The CDR3 is 14 residues long. Germline V CDR1 and CDR2: LNHDA, SQIVND (reference sequence). V shed 7 bases and J 7 bases; nucleotides not matched to a gene: 11. The CDR3 loop reads CASNRGDRGGGYTF. The CDR3 DNA reads as TGTGCCAGTAACCGGGGCGACAGGGGAGGTGGCTACACCTTC.

The rearrangement joins TRBV7-3 to TRBJ2-3, with D possibly matching TRBD2 (6 bases). The CDR3 has 12 amino acids. The germline V and J ends were trimmed by 4 bases and 8 bases, with 10 bases remaining between them. Per germline, CDR1 SGHTA and CDR2 FQGTGA. Written as DNA, the CDR3 is TGTGCCAGCAGCTGGGACTCGGCTACGCAGTATTTT. It codes for CASSWDSATQYF.

Regarding this clone: A much larger clonotype is one base distant, so this may be a read error. CDR3 in DNA: TGTGCCAGCAGTTTATACAGGGGCACTGGAGCTTTCTTT. This translates into CASSLYRGTGAFF. The gene calls are TRBV28 and TRBJ1-1, with TRBD1 identical over 7 bases. CDR1 MDHEN and CDR2 SYDVKM come from the germline V gene. The CDR3 has 13 amino acids.

This clone was counted between two and nine times. A much larger clone lies a single base off, so this may be a read error. Given the absence of the conserved phenylalanine or tryptophan at the CDR3 end, a read error is likely. The chain carries TRBV29-1 and TRBJ2-3, with unresolved D. Germline CDR1 and CDR2: SQVTM and ANQGSEA. With 8 bases removed from V and 4 bases from J, the gap between germline ends came to 22 bases. This CDR3 comprises 15 residues. CDR3 DNA: TGCAGCACGTCAGAGGCGGTGACGATGGCAGATACGCAGTATCTT. Protein sequence: CSTSEAVTMADTQYL.

The chain couples TRBV5-1 to TRBJ2-7, with TRBD2 matching 7 bases. Germline V lookup: CDR1 SGHRS, CDR2 YFSETQ. Trimming removed 4 bases from V and 5 bases from J; junction bases left unmatched: 6. The CDR3 has 13 amino acids. The CDR3 here is CASSRGDFHEQYF. The CDR3 bases are TGCGCCAGCAGCCGGGGGGATTTCCACGAGCAGTACTTC.

V usage is TRBV5-6 and J usage is TRBJ1-1; 9 bases agree with TRBD1. Germline V lookup: CDR1 SGHDT, CDR2 YYEEEE. The CDR3 has 15 residues. Trimming cost V 4 bases and J 7 bases; bases outside gene matches: 11. The CDR3 nucleotides are TGTGCCAGCAGCCCACCGACAGGGGGACTGGGTGAAGCTTTCTTT. As protein: CASSPPTGGLGEAFF.

This clone was seen only a few times. The V call is TRBV9, the J call TRBJ1-3; the D is unclear. The V and J ends lost 5 bases and 3 bases respectively, with 6 bases between them. The CDR3 is 12 residues long. Germline V gene sequence: CDR1 SGDLS, CDR2 YYNGEE. CDR3 DNA: TGTGCCAGCAGGTCTTTTGGAAACACCATATATTTT. Encoded protein: CASRSFGNTIYF.

A word on this clone: The sample carries other DNA sequences with the same CDR3. V and J are TRBV28 and TRBJ1-4; D uncertain. Germline lookup yields CDR1 MDHEN and CDR2 SYDVKM. The CDR3 spans 14 residues. The ends were cut back, 5 bases at V and 2 bases at J, with 9 bases in the middle. The CDR3 DNA sequence: TGTGCCAGCAGTCCTGGAGGTACTAATGAAAAACTGTTTTTT. Its translation: CASSPGGTNEKLFF.

This clone was seen once. V and J are TRBV4-2 and TRBJ2-7; D is perhaps TRBD2 (5 bases). Germline CDR1 is LGHNA and CDR2 is YNFKEQ. The CDR3 spans 15 residues. V lost 1 base and J lost 3, with 13 bases in between. Written as DNA, the CDR3 is TGTGCCAGCAGCCAAGTGCCCAGCGGAGACTACGAGCAGTACTTC. Translated, it gives CASSQVPSGDYEQYF.

This clone appeared many times. V gene TRBV7-8 combines with J gene TRBJ1-1; D remains ambiguous. Germline values: CDR1 SGHVS, CDR2 FQNEAQ. This CDR3 has 14 amino acids. V was trimmed by 10 bases and J by 1 base, leaving 16 bases between them. The CDR3 region has the DNA TGTGCCACCAAAAGAGGTACGGGGAACACTGAAGCTTTCTTT. Protein: CATKRGTGNTEAFF.

In DNA, the CDR3 is TGCGCCAGCAGCTTGGACGGTGGACAGGGTGGAGAGACCCAGTACTTC. Amino acid sequence: CASSLDGGQGGETQYF. V gene TRBV5-1 combines with J gene TRBJ2-5; 8 bases are shared with TRBD1. Germline trimming cut 0 bases from V and 4 bases from J; bases unmatched to any gene: 8. Germline-derived CDR1 and CDR2 are SGHRS and YFSETQ. There are 16 residues in the CDR3.

The V gene is TRBV15, the J gene TRBJ1-1, with D tentatively TRBD1 (5 bases). The V gene's germline CDR1 is LNHNV and CDR2 YYDKDF (reference sequence). V lost 3 bases and J lost 5, with 16 bases in between. There are 15 residues in the CDR3. CDR3 loop: CATSSKQGVVTEAFF. The CDR3 coding sequence is TGTGCCACCAGCAGCAAGCAAGGGGTGGTAACTGAAGCTTTCTTT.

As concerns this clone: This sequence is one base from a far larger clone and is likely a read error. The chain joins TRBV30 to TRBJ2-3; the match to TRBD2 covers 11 bases. The CDR3 contains 16 residues. Germline V gene data show CDR1 as GTSNPN and CDR2 as SVGIG (reference sequence). The CDR3 nucleotides are TGTGCCTGTAGTGGGCGGCTAGCGGGAGGACCAGATACGCAGTATTTT. Its translation is CACSGRLAGGPDTQYF. Complete variable domain (other parts from reference TRBV30 and TRBJ2-3): SQTIHQWPATLVQPVGSPLSLECTVEGTSNPNLYWYRQAAGRGLQLLFYSVGIGQISSEVPQNLSASRPQDRQFILSSKKLLLSDSGFYLCACSGRLAGGPDTQYFGPGTRLTVL.

This clone was seen a handful of times. The V and J genes are TRBV10-3 and TRBJ2-5; a possible D gene is TRBD2 (5 bases). The end of the DNA aligns better with TRBJ2-7, so the J call may be wrong. The CDR3 contains 13 residues. The germline CDR1 and CDR2 sequences are ENHRY and SYGVKD. CDR3 in DNA: TGTGCCGCGGCTCAAGAGGGAGTCCACGAGCAGTACTTC. Protein sequence: CAAAQEGVHEQYF.

The chain uses TRBV6-6 and TRBJ1-4, with D hard to call. Germline V gene sequence: CDR1 MNHNY, CDR2 SVGAGI (reference sequence). Trimming took 0 bases from V and 8 from J, leaving 10 bases between them. The CDR3 is 14 residues long. The CDR3 here is CASSYSWEGEKLFF. CDR3 nucleotides: TGTGCCAGCAGTTACTCGTGGGAGGGAGAAAAACTGTTTTTT.

The gene calls are TRBV6-6 and TRBJ2-2; tentatively, D is TRBD2 (6 bases). V lost 7 bases, J lost 4 bases, and 13 bases lay in between. CDR3 size: 14 residues. Germline V gene data show CDR1 as MNHNY and CDR2 as SVGAGI (reference sequence). DNA of the CDR3: TGTGCCAGCACCTACGGAGGGAGCACCGGGGAGCTGTTTTTT. It translates to CASTYGGSTGELFF.

This clone was detected a few times. A much larger clonotype is one base distant, so this may be a read error. The rearrangement links TRBV30 to TRBJ2-7; 7 bases match TRBD2. Germline V CDR1 and CDR2: GTSNPN, SVGIG (reference sequence). The CDR3 sequence is 15 residues long. Trimming took 2 bases from V and 2 from J; bases not matched to a gene: 9. CDR3 loop: CAWSQGPAGTYEQYF. The DNA of the CDR3 is TGTGCCTGGAGTCAGGGACCAGCGGGAACCTACGAGCAGTACTTC.

This clone was observed a handful of times. The rearrangement links TRBV28 to TRBJ2-5, with a possible D match to TRBD2 (6 bases). The J call is in doubt because the DNA end fits TRBJ2-7 better. The CDR3 spans 15 residues. Germline V gives CDR1 MDHEN, CDR2 SYDVKM. For the CDR3, the DNA is TGTGCCAGCAGTTTTGCGGGACCCCTCTGGGTCGAGCAGTACTTC. Its protein product is CASSFAGPLWVEQYF.

The chain employs TRBV4-1 and TRBJ2-1, with TRBD2 identical over 11 bases. Germline CDR1 reads MGHRA; CDR2 reads YSYEKL. The trim removed 0 bases at V and 10 bases at J, leaving 17 bases unmatched. The CDR3 length is 19 residues. CDR3 in amino acids: CASSQEGSLAGGQGKEQFF. As DNA, the CDR3 is TGCGCCAGCAGCCAAGAAGGTTCCCTAGCGGGAGGCCAAGGGAAGGAGCAGTTCTTC.

This chain uses TRBV30 with TRBJ2-7; D might be TRBD1 or TRBD2, each matching 5 bases. V was pared by 2 bases and J by 4 bases, with 15 bases between. The CDR3 is 14 residues long. CDR1 is GTSNPN, CDR2 SVGIG, per germline (reference sequence). The CDR3 loop reads CAWSSVLGVYEQYF. In DNA form, the CDR3 reads TGTGCCTGGAGTTCCGTACTAGGGGTTTACGAGCAGTACTTC.

This clone was seen ten or more times. The chain has TRBV30 and TRBJ1-2, with D possibly matching TRBD1 (5 bases). V was trimmed by 0 bases and J by 7 bases, leaving 12 bases between them. In germline, CDR1 is GTSNPN, CDR2 SVGIG (reference sequence). This CDR3 is 13 amino acids long. Here the CDR3 reads CAWSVRGVAGYTF. As DNA, the CDR3 is TGTGCCTGGAGTGTACGGGGGGTAGCTGGCTACACCTTC. Using reference TRBV30 and TRBJ1-2 for the parts outside the CDR3, the full variable domain is SQTIHQWPATLVQPVGSPLSLECTVEGTSNPNLYWYRQAAGRGLQLLFYSVGIGQISSEVPQNLSASRPQDRQFILSSKKLLLSDSGFYLCAWSVRGVAGYTFGSGTRLTVV.

In the case of this clone: This probably arose from a read error, given a far larger clone one base away. This CDR3 is also generated by other DNA sequences in the sample. The chain uses TRBV6-5 and TRBJ1-5; D is unresolved. This CDR3 is built from 13 residues. The germline V gene has CDR1 MNHEY and CDR2 SVGAGI. The V gene lost 6 bases and the J gene lost 0 bases, with 6 bases spanning the gap. The CDR3 sequence is CASSPASNQPQHF. CDR3 coding DNA: TGTGCCAGCAGCCCAGCTAGCAATCAGCCCCAGCATTTT.

V and J are TRBV2 and TRBJ1-2; 7 bases match TRBD1. The CDR3 is 13 amino acids. V dropped 4 bases and J dropped 7; count of bases not matched to a gene: 6. From germline, CDR1 is SNHLY and CDR2 FYNNEI. CDR3: CASSVTGAGGYTF. The CDR3 DNA follows: TGTGCCAGCAGTGTAACAGGGGCGGGTGGCTACACCTTC.

The rearrangement links TRBV19 to TRBJ1-1, with 9 bases lining up with TRBD1. The V gene end was trimmed by 5 bases and the J gene end by 5 bases; junction bases not matched to a gene: 9. There are 15 residues in the CDR3. Germline lookup yields CDR1 LNHDA and CDR2 SQIVND (reference sequence). CDR3 sequence reads: CASSLQQGAGTEAFF. Written as DNA, the CDR3 is TGTGCCAGTAGTCTACAACAGGGGGCTGGGACTGAAGCTTTCTTT.

V usage is TRBV7-6 and J usage is TRBJ2-1, with D unclear. Trimming cost V 9 bases and J 2 bases, with 11 bases left between them. The CDR3 length is 13 residues. CDR1 is SGHVS, CDR2 FNYEAQ, per germline. The CDR3 spells CASKGWAYNEQFF. The CDR3, as DNA: TGTGCCAGTAAGGGCTGGGCCTACAATGAGCAGTTCTTC.

For this clone: The identical CDR3 is also encoded by other nucleotide sequences in the sample. This chain uses TRBV28 with TRBJ1-5; possibly TRBD1 for D (6 bases). Trimming took 2 bases from V and 6 from J, leaving 11 bases between them. CDR3 size: 14 residues. Germline CDR1 reads MDHEN; CDR2 reads SYDVKM. As DNA, the CDR3 is TGTGCCAGCAGTTTAGGCAGGGGCCGTCAGCCCCAGCATTTT. Translating it yields CASSLGRGRQPQHF.

In the case of this clone: This probably arose from a read error, given a far larger clone one base away. This sample also contains other DNA sequences that code for the same CDR3. This sequence joins TRBV28 and TRBJ2-4; no clear D. V was clipped by 6 bases and J by 6 bases, with 12 bases between them. CDR1 MDHEN and CDR2 SYDVKM come from the germline V gene. The CDR3 is 13 amino acids. The chain's CDR3 is CASRLGILNIQYF. The CDR3 DNA follows: TGTGCCAGCAGGCTAGGGATCCTAAACATTCAGTACTTC.